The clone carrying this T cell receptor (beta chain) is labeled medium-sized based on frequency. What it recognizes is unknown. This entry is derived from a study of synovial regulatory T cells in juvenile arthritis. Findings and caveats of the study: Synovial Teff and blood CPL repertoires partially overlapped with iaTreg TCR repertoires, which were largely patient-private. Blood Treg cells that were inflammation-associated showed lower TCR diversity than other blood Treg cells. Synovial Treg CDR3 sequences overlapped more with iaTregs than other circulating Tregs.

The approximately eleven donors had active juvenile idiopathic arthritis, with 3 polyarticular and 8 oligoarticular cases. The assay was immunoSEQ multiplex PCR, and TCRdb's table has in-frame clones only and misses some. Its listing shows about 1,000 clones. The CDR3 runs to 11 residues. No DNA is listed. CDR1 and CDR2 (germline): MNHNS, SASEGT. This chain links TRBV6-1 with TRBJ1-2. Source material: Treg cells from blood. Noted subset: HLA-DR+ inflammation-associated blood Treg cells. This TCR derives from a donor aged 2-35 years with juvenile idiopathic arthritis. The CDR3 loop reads CASRDNYGYTF.